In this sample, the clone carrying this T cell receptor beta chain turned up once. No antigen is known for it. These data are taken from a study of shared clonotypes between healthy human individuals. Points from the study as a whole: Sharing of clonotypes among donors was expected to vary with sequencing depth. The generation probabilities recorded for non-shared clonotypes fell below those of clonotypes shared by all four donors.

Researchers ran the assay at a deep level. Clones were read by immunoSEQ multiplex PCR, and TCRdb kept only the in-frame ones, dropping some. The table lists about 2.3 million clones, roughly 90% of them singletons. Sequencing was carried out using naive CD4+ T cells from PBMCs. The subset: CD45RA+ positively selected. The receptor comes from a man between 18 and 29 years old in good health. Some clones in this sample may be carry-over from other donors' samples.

The CDR3: CASSPVGTGNTEAFF. The CDR3 coding sequence is TGTGCCAGCTCACCAGTAGGGACAGGGAACACTGAAGCTTTCTTT. V usage is TRBV18 and J usage is TRBJ1-1; 8 bases fit TRBD1. After removal of 2 bases from V and 1 base from J, the junction contained 3 bases not matched to a gene. This CDR3 region has 15 residues. In germline, CDR1 is KGHSH, CDR2 LQKENI.